This TCR beta chain was captured by sequencing in a study of control samples from healthy donors and cancer patients. The assay was immunoSEQ multiplex PCR, and TCRdb's table has in-frame clones only and misses some. This sample yields 200,000 or so clones, of which roughly 94% are seen a single time; roughly 1.6% belongs to the top ten. Sequencing used blood. This TCR came from a man aged 50 or older in good health.

The DNA of the CDR3 is TGTGCCAGTAGGCACAGGTGGAACACTGAAGCTTTCTTT. It is translated as CASRHRWNTEAFF. The chain is built from TRBV19 and TRBJ1-1; maybe TRBD1 (5 bases). CDR3 length equals 13 residues. V was pared by 6 bases and J by 1 base, with 9 bases between. Germline values: CDR1 LNHDA, CDR2 SQIVND (reference sequence).